Presented here are 25 T cell receptor beta chains from one specimen sequenced in a study of blood T cell repertoires in COVID-19. Libraries were prepared by immunoSEQ multiplex PCR; TCRdb keeps only in-frame clonotypes and omits some of them. The data hold hundreds of thousands of clones, with around 87% observed a single time. Sequenced: PBMCs or T cells enriched from blood (not recorded which). The origin of the receptors is a woman aged 45-59 years who had recovered from COVID-19.

The gene calls are TRBV5-1 and TRBJ1-1; a possible D gene is TRBD1 (5 bases). CDR1 and CDR2 from the germline V gene are SGHRS and YFSETQ. V lost 1 base and J lost 5, with 12 bases in between. This CDR3 spans 14 amino acids. The CDR3 DNA follows: TGCGCCAGCAGCTTGATAGGGACTCCTACTGAAGCTTTCTTT. Its protein is CASSLIGTPTEAFF.

V is TRBV28 and J is TRBJ2-1, with 9 bases lining up with TRBD1. Germline V gene data show CDR1 as MDHEN and CDR2 as SYDVKM. The V segment lost 6 bases and the J segment 9 bases; nucleotides outside the gene matches: 6. The CDR3 is made up of 13 amino acids. DNA of the CDR3: TGTGCCAGCAGACCGGGACAGGGTAGTGAGCAGTTCTTC. Residues: CASRPGQGSEQFF.

The chain recombines TRBV5-4 with TRBJ1-6, with a tentative D call TRBD1 (5 bases). Germline CDR1 is SGHNT and CDR2 is YYREEE (reference sequence). V was shortened by 4 bases and J by 8 bases, with 10 bases between the two germline ends. The CDR3 extends over 13 amino acids. The CDR3 nucleotides are TGTGCCAGCAGCGAACCAGGGTATTCACCCCTCCACTTT. Protein: CASSEPGYSPLHF.

In nucleotides, the CDR3 is TGTGCCAGCAGCTTGGAAGTGACAGTGAACACCGGGGAGCTGTTTTTT. It encodes CASSLEVTVNTGELFF. J is TRBJ2-2 and V is TRBV5-5, with D possibly TRBD1 on 5 matching bases. V was shortened by 0 bases and J by 1 base, with 10 bases between the two germline ends. The CDR3 runs to 16 residues. Per germline, CDR1 SGHKS and CDR2 YYEKEE (reference sequence).

J is TRBJ1-5 and V is TRBV24-1; no clear D gene. Per the germline V gene, CDR1 is KGHDR and CDR2 is SFDVKD. There are 14 residues in the CDR3. V lost 5 bases and J 4 bases, leaving 11 bases between the germline ends. The CDR3 DNA is TGTGCCACCAGTGGCGGGAATCGTAATCAGCCCCAGCATTTT. It translates to CATSGGNRNQPQHF.

The V gene is TRBV28, the J gene TRBJ1-1, with D maybe TRBD1 (5 bases). Germline V lookup: CDR1 MDHEN, CDR2 SYDVKM. V was shortened by 2 bases and J by 5 bases, with 9 bases between the two germline ends. This CDR3 has 13 amino acids. The CDR3 loop is CASSLGGGTEAFF. DNA for the CDR3: TGTGCCAGCAGTTTAGGGGGGGGTACTGAAGCTTTCTTT. The full variable domain, rest sourced from reference TRBV28 and TRBJ1-1, is DVKVTQSSRYLVKRTGEKVFLECVQDMDHENMFWYRQDPGLGLRLIYFSYDVKMKEKGDIPEGYSVSREKKERFSLILESASTNQTSMYLCASSLGGGTEAFFGQGTRLTVV.

J is TRBJ2-1 and V is TRBV5-1, with 11 bases fitting TRBD2. From germline, CDR1 is SGHRS and CDR2 YFSETQ. Trimming at V came to 4 bases and at J to 8 bases, leaving 11 bases not matched to a gene. CDR3 length equals 16 residues. CDR3 sequence: CASSAASSGGYDEQFF. The CDR3 DNA reads as TGCGCCAGCAGCGCCGCCTCTAGCGGGGGGTACGATGAGCAGTTCTTC.

J is TRBJ1-1 and V is TRBV30; a possible D gene is TRBD1 (5 bases). The germline V gene has CDR1 GTSNPN and CDR2 SVGIG (reference sequence). CDR3 size: 15 residues. V was clipped by 0 bases and J by 0 bases, with 11 bases between them. The CDR3 spells CAWSVKGMVNTEAFF. Here the CDR3 DNA reads TGTGCCTGGAGTGTAAAGGGGATGGTGAACACTGAAGCTTTCTTT.

This sequence joins TRBV5-4 and TRBJ2-5, with D unclear. Germline V gene sequence: CDR1 SGHNT, CDR2 YYREEE (reference sequence). Trimming shortened V by 2 bases and J by 5 bases, and 4 bases separated the two germline ends. The CDR3 covers 11 residues. The CDR3 DNA reads TGTGCCAGCAGCTTCGGGGAGACCCAGTACTTC. Translated: CASSFGETQYF.

V usage is TRBV5-1 and J usage is TRBJ1-1, with unresolved D. Germline V gene sequence: CDR1 SGHRS, CDR2 YFSETQ. V lost 4 bases and J lost 2, with 9 bases in between. The CDR3 is 13 residues long. The CDR3 nucleotides are TGCGCCAGCAGCCGGGAGGTTAACACTGAAGCTTTCTTT. This translates into CASSREVNTEAFF.

This clone has just a few counts. The chain uses TRBV5-1 and TRBJ1-1, with 9 nucleotides matching TRBD1. The V segment lost 1 base and the J segment 3 bases; nucleotides outside the gene matches: 4. Looked up from germline, CDR1 is SGHRS and CDR2 is YFSETQ. CDR3 length: 15 amino acids. CDR3 sequence (DNA): TGCGCCAGCAGCTTGACCGGGACAGGGTACACTGAAGCTTTCTTT. Encoded protein: CASSLTGTGYTEAFF.

The chain employs TRBV6-2 or TRBV6-3 and TRBJ2-1; 11 nucleotides line up with TRBD2. The CDR3 is made up of 15 amino acids. V lost 3 bases, J lost 8 bases, and 6 bases stayed unmatched. Germline CDR1 is MNHEY and CDR2 is SVGEGT. Written as DNA, the CDR3 is TGTGCCAGCAGTTATCGAGTAGCGGGGGGGTATGAGCAGTTCTTC. Its translation is CASSYRVAGGYEQFF.

This clone was observed once. The CDR3 nucleotides are TGCGCCAGCAGCTTGGAGGCAGCTCGGGATGGCTACACCTTC. This sequence encodes CASSLEAARDGYTF. V usage is TRBV5-1 and J usage is TRBJ1-2, with no clear D. V shed 0 bases and J shed 6 bases, with 12 bases lying between them. CDR1 is SGHRS and CDR2 is YFSETQ in the germline V gene. The length of the CDR3 is 14 residues.

The J gene is TRBJ1-2, the V gene TRBV5-1, with 7 positions matching TRBD1. Looked up from germline, CDR1 is SGHRS and CDR2 is YFSETQ. J was trimmed by 4 bases and V by 4 bases; bases with no gene match: 10. This CDR3 spans 15 amino acids. The CDR3 loop is CASSQTRGGAYGYTF. CDR3 bases: TGCGCCAGCAGCCAGACTCGAGGGGGCGCCTATGGCTACACCTTC.

V usage is TRBV15 and J usage is TRBJ1-3; TRBD1 aligns across 8 bases. This CDR3 contains 16 residues. Unmatched junction bases numbered 6, after V lost 1 base and J lost 4 bases. Germline V lookup: CDR1 LNHNV, CDR2 YYDKDF (reference sequence). The CDR3 coding sequence is TGTGCCACCAGCAGAGGGGCAGGGGGCGTCGGAAACACCATATATTTT. This sequence encodes CATSRGAGGVGNTIYF.

The gene calls are TRBV28 and TRBJ2-7; 10 nucleotides agree with TRBD1. The CDR3 is 15 residues long. Germline lookup yields CDR1 MDHEN and CDR2 SYDVKM. With V trimmed by 7 bases and J by 6 bases, 12 bases remained unmatched. The CDR3 loop is CASTLPGTGVIEQYF. CDR3 nucleotide sequence: TGTGCCAGCACCCTACCCGGGACAGGGGTGATCGAGCAGTACTTC.

The CDR3 sequence is CASSLGLRQGGGYTF. Written as DNA, the CDR3 is TGTGCCAGCAGCTTGGGGCTACGGCAGGGAGGTGGCTACACCTTC. The chain joins TRBV5-6 to TRBJ1-2; D is possibly TRBD1 (5 bases). The CDR3 is 15 amino acids. Germline V CDR1 and CDR2: SGHDT, YYEEEE. The V end lost 0 bases, the J end lost 7 bases, and 16 bases lay between the germline ends.

V gene TRBV3-1 (or the pseudogene TRBV3-2) combines with J gene TRBJ1-2; D gene ambiguous. Germline CDR1 reads LGHDT; CDR2 reads YNNKEL (reference sequence). Trimming removed 1 base from V and 7 bases from J, with 7 bases in between. The CDR3 sequence is 12 residues long. The CDR3 nucleotides are TGTGCCAGCAGCCAAGCTAGATTTGGCTACACCTTC. Amino acids: CASSQARFGYTF.

The V call is TRBV6-2 or TRBV6-3, the J call TRBJ2-1; 13 positions agree with TRBD2. J gave up 6 bases and V 2 bases, and 4 bases lay outside the gene matches. Germline CDR1 reads MNHEY; CDR2 reads SVGEGT. CDR3 size: 16 residues. CDR3 region: CASSYTLAGGRNEQFF. Written as DNA, the CDR3 is TGTGCCAGCAGTTACACACTAGCGGGGGGGCGCAATGAGCAGTTCTTC.

The chain carries TRBV15 and TRBJ2-1, with TRBD1 matching over 7 bases. The CDR3 is made up of 16 amino acids. Germline assignment: CDR1 LNHNV and CDR2 YYDKDF (reference sequence). V dropped 8 bases and J dropped 4; count of bases not matched to a gene: 14. DNA for the CDR3: TGTGCCACCTCCCCAATGTTATCGGACAGGTACAATGAGCAGTTCTTC. Its translation is CATSPMLSDRYNEQFF.

The rearrangement uses TRBV5-1 and TRBJ2-7; 11 nucleotides agree with TRBD2. The germline CDR1 and CDR2 sequences are SGHRS and YFSETQ. V gave up 4 bases and J gave up 3 bases; unmatched junction bases: 9. This CDR3 region has 16 residues. As DNA, the CDR3 is TGCGCCAGCAGCCCCCTAGCGGGGGGTCTTAACTACGAGCAGTACTTC. It specifies CASSPLAGGLNYEQYF.

Comment on this clone: One junction end does not reproduce the germline sequence, and a read error may be involved. The chain is built from TRBV7-8 and TRBJ2-7; a possible D gene is TRBD2 (5 bases). From germline, CDR1 is SGHVS and CDR2 FQNEAQ. This CDR3 contains 14 residues. DNA for the CDR3: TGTGCCAGCAGCTTAGATACTAGGCAAGATGGTAGGAACTTC. This codes for CASSLDTRQDGRNF.

In nucleotides, the CDR3 is TGTGCCAGCAGTGAACAGGGGGGAACCTTTGCAACTAATGAAAAACTGTTTTTT. This translates into CASSEQGGTFATNEKLFF. The chain employs TRBV6-1 and TRBJ1-4, with 7 bases aligning to TRBD1. V lost 2 bases to trimming and J lost 0 bases; unmatched junction nucleotides: 9. Per germline, CDR1 MNHNS and CDR2 SASEGT. This CDR3 contains 18 residues.

CDR3 sequence (DNA): TGTGCCAGCAGTTTTGACAGGGGAGCCGAAGCTTTCTTT. This sequence encodes CASSFDRGAEAFF. V and J are TRBV7-9 and TRBJ1-1; 8 nucleotides match TRBD1. Unmatched junction bases numbered 8, after V lost 6 bases and J lost 8 bases. CDR3 length: 13 amino acids. Germline V CDR1 and CDR2: SEHNR, FQNEAQ (reference sequence).

The rearrangement links TRBV6-2 or TRBV6-3 to TRBJ1-2; TRBD1 matches 7 bases. V dropped 2 bases and J dropped 3; count of bases not matched to a gene: 6. The CDR3 runs 15 residues. Germline V lookup: CDR1 MNHEY, CDR2 SVGEGT. CDR3 nucleotide sequence: TGTGCCAGCAGTTACCGAGAACAGGGGCACTATGGCTACACCTTC. It is translated as CASSYREQGHYGYTF.